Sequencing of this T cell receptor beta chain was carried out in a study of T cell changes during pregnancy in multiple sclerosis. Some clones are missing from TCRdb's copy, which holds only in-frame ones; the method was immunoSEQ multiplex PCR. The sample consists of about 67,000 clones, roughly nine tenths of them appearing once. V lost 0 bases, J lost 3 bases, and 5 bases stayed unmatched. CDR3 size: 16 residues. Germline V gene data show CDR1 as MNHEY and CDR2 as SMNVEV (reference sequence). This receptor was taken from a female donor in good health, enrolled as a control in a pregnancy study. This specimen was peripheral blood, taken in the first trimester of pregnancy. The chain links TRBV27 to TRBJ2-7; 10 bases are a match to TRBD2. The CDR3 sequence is CASSLSRTSGFYEQYF. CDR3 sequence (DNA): TGTGCCAGCAGTTTATCGCGGACTAGCGGCTTCTACGAGCAGTACTTC.